This TCR beta chain was observed in a study of lymphopenia after photon versus proton radiotherapy. V lost 8 bases to trimming and J lost 6 bases; unmatched junction nucleotides: 3. Germline V gene sequence: CDR1 KGHSH, CDR2 LQKENI. The CDR3 has 12 amino acids. The data were produced by immunoSEQ multiplex PCR, yet TCRdb's version contains in-frame clones alone and is incomplete. The repertoire has some 7,000 clones, about 80% of them found once; the top ten carry about half. Note on this clone: Its antigen is unidentified.

Whole-study findings and limits: Photon-treated patients lost naive T cells and TCR diversity; proton-treated stayed stable.

The sample consisted of peripheral blood, taken from a patient treated with photon-based radiotherapy. The TCR comes from a man aged 30 to 39 with gastric cancer. The chain joins TRBV18 to TRBJ2-1; 8 nucleotides match TRBD1. CDR3 protein: CASTTGGNEQFF. The CDR3 nucleotides read TGTGCCAGCACCACAGGGGGCAATGAGCAGTTCTTC.